Shown below are 24 T cell receptor beta chains from a single sample sequenced in a study of PD-1 blockade in mismatch repair-deficient tumors. Assay: immunoSEQ multiplex PCR; the TCRdb copy retains only in-frame clones and omits some. The sample shows some 100,000 clones, 82% of them seen only once. The material sequenced was peripheral blood, taken roughly 35 weeks after starting pembrolizumab. These receptors originate from an adult with mismatch repair-deficient cancer.

This sequence joins TRBV7-9 and TRBJ1-3; no firm D call. CDR3 length: 13 residues. V dropped 2 bases and J dropped 2 bases, with 4 bases sitting between them. Germline V gives CDR1 SEHNR, CDR2 FQNEAQ (reference sequence). The DNA of the CDR3 is TGTGCCAGCAGCTTATTTGCTGGAAACACCATATATTTT. Encoded protein: CASSLFAGNTIYF.

V and J are TRBV6-1 and TRBJ1-4, with D unclear. The CDR3 extends over 15 amino acids. The V gene's germline CDR1 is MNHNS and CDR2 SASEGT. The V and J ends lost 7 bases and 1 base respectively, with 13 bases between them. CDR3 coding DNA: TGTGCCAGCACCCTATCAGTCAAAACTAATGAAAAACTGTTTTTT. As protein: CASTLSVKTNEKLFF.

The chain carries TRBV6-6 and TRBJ1-1; D call uncertain. The V and J ends lost 5 bases and 4 bases respectively, with 8 bases between them. CDR1 MNHNY and CDR2 SVGAGI come from the germline V gene (reference sequence). The CDR3 consists of 12 residues. The CDR3 coding sequence is TGTGCCAGCAGTCCTGACCCCACTGAAGCTTTCTTT. Its protein product is CASSPDPTEAFF.

The V call is TRBV4-2, the J call TRBJ1-1; the D gene is possibly TRBD1 (6 bases). Trimming left V 3 bases short and J 2 bases short, with 16 bases between. The CDR3 has 16 amino acids. Germline V gene data show CDR1 as LGHNA and CDR2 as YNFKEQ. CDR3 DNA: TGTGCCAGCAGCCAGGATCCCCCGGACAGAAACACTGAAGCTTTCTTT. Translating it yields CASSQDPPDRNTEAFF.

The rearrangement uses TRBV6-6 and TRBJ1-1, with a tentative D call TRBD1 (5 bases). CDR1 is MNHNY and CDR2 is SVGAGI in the germline V gene (reference sequence). The CDR3 sequence is 16 residues long. Trimming removed 3 bases at V and 2 bases at J, with 16 bases between. The CDR3 sequence is CASSYFPWGRNTEAFF. Written as DNA, the CDR3 is TGTGCCAGCAGTTATTTCCCTTGGGGCCGTAACACTGAAGCTTTCTTT.

This clone has just a few counts. CDR3 sequence reads: CASSLNQGTGTEAFF. In DNA, the CDR3 is TGTGCCAGCAGTTTAAACCAGGGTACTGGGACTGAAGCTTTCTTT. The chain joins TRBV28 to TRBJ1-1, with D possibly being TRBD1 (5 bases). Trimming shortened V by 2 bases and J by 5 bases, and 15 bases separated the two germline ends. CDR1 and CDR2 from the germline V gene are MDHEN and SYDVKM. The CDR3 consists of 15 residues.

This clone has more than one count but fewer than ten. V and J are TRBV7-3 and TRBJ2-1; 8 bases match TRBD2. V trimming: 4 bases; J trimming: 1 base; junction bases outside the gene matches: 18. The CDR3 is 20 amino acids. The germline V gene encodes CDR1 SGHTA and CDR2 FQGTGA. The CDR3 nucleotides read TGTGCCAGCAGCTCGCCGGGGGGGAGGCCAGCTGGTGGATCCTACAATGAGCAGTTCTTC. Translating it yields CASSSPGGRPAGGSYNEQFF.

The V and J genes are TRBV10-3 and TRBJ2-7, with 10 nucleotides matching TRBD2. V shed 0 bases, J shed 5 bases, and the junction held 10 bases outside the gene matches. The CDR3 extends over 17 amino acids. The germline CDR1 and CDR2 sequences are ENHRY and SYGVKD. The CDR3 sequence: CAISESMASGSFDEQYF. Written as DNA, the CDR3 is TGTGCCATCAGTGAGTCGATGGCTAGCGGGAGCTTCGACGAGCAGTACTTC.

The V call is TRBV4-2, the J call TRBJ2-3; D possibly uses TRBD1 or TRBD2 (5 bases each). Germline loops: CDR1 LGHNA, CDR2 YNFKEQ. The CDR3 covers 17 residues. The ends were cut back, 0 bases at V and 4 bases at J, with 17 bases in the middle. The chain's CDR3 is CASSQDDRRRDADTQYF. CDR3 DNA sequence: TGTGCCAGCAGCCAAGATGATCGACGTCGGGACGCAGATACGCAGTATTTT.

The rearrangement links TRBV6-1 to TRBJ2-1; no clear D. Deletions cut 5 bases from V and 8 bases from J, with 7 bases between. Germline lookup yields CDR1 MNHNS and CDR2 SASEGT. The CDR3 runs to 11 residues. The DNA of the CDR3 is TGTGCCAGCAGTTACAGTCATGAGCAGTTCTTC. Translation gives CASSYSHEQFF.

The DNA for the CDR3 is TGCGCCAGCAGCTTGGCTAGCGGGAGGGTGTATGAGCAGTTCTTC. Protein product: CASSLASGRVYEQFF. The chain is built from TRBV5-1 and TRBJ2-1, with 12 bases fitting TRBD2. V lost 0 bases and J lost 8; bases outside the gene matches: 3. This CDR3 region has 15 residues. Germline loops: CDR1 SGHRS, CDR2 YFSETQ.

This chain connects TRBV11-2 to TRBJ1-1, with a weak D call TRBD1 (5 bases). The germline CDR1 and CDR2 sequences are SGHAT and FQNNGV. The CDR3 is 13 amino acids. Trimming removed 5 bases at V and 3 bases at J, with 10 bases between. The CDR3 spells CASSIDSYTEAFF. The CDR3 region has the DNA TGTGCCAGCAGCATCGACAGTTACACTGAAGCTTTCTTT.

This clone has a handful of counts. V gene TRBV30 combines with J gene TRBJ2-6; D possibly corresponds to TRBD1 (5 bases). The germline V gene encodes CDR1 GTSNPN and CDR2 SVGIG (reference sequence). This CDR3 spans 15 amino acids. V was cut by 1 base and J by 2 bases, with 9 bases left in between. The CDR3 is CAWSADMAGANVLTF. CDR3 DNA: TGTGCCTGGAGTGCGGACATGGCTGGGGCCAACGTCCTGACTTTC.

This chain uses TRBV5-1 with TRBJ2-7; D unresolved. V was clipped by 9 bases and J by 0 bases, with 16 bases between them. The CDR3 has 14 amino acids. Germline assignment: CDR1 SGHRS and CDR2 YFSETQ. The CDR3 sequence is CATRPVASSYEQYF. The DNA of the CDR3 is TGCGCCACCCGCCCCGTGGCAAGCTCCTACGAGCAGTACTTC.

This rearrangement joins TRBV11-2 to TRBJ2-1; no definite D call. CDR1 and CDR2 (germline): SGHAT, FQNNGV. V lost 5 bases, J lost 11 bases, and 13 bases lay in between. The CDR3 runs 12 residues. The CDR3 spells CASSPEWGKQFF. The CDR3 DNA reads as TGTGCCAGCAGCCCGGAGTGGGGTAAGCAGTTCTTC. The full variable domain, completed using reference TRBV11-2 and TRBJ2-1, is EAGVAQSPRYKIIEKRQSVAFWCNPISGHATLYWYQQILGQGPKLLIQFQNNGVVDDSQLPKDRFSAERLKGVDSTLKIQPAKLEDSAVYLCASSPEWGKQFFGPGTRLTVL.

This rearrangement joins TRBV9 to TRBJ2-7; TRBD2 might be the D (5 bases). Deletions cut 0 bases from V and 3 bases from J, with 10 bases between. Germline CDR1 and CDR2: SGDLS and YYNGEE. The CDR3 contains 14 residues. The CDR3 reads CASSVGRAGYEQYF. Written as DNA, the CDR3 is TGTGCCAGCAGCGTAGGGCGGGCGGGCTACGAGCAGTACTTC. Complete variable domain (other parts from reference TRBV9 and TRBJ2-7): DSGVTQTPKHLITATGQRVTLRCSPRSGDLSVYWYQQSLDQGLQFLIQYYNGEERAKGNILERFSAQQFPDLHSELNLSSLELGDSALYFCASSVGRAGYEQYFGPGTRLTVT.

V gene TRBV30 combines with J gene TRBJ2-5, with D unresolved. V was shortened by 2 bases and J by 5 bases, with 6 bases between the two germline ends. Germline lookup yields CDR1 GTSNPN and CDR2 SVGIG (reference sequence). The CDR3 length is 11 residues. The CDR3 DNA sequence: TGTGCCTGGAGTTTTGGGGAGACCCAGTACTTC. Protein product: CAWSFGETQYF.

The chain has TRBV27 and TRBJ1-5; no reliable D call. This CDR3 has 14 residues. V lost 2 bases and J 6 bases, leaving 11 bases between the germline ends. Germline V gene sequence: CDR1 MNHEY, CDR2 SMNVEV (reference sequence). The DNA for the CDR3 is TGTGCCAGCAGTTTACAAGGAGGTTTTCAGCCCCAGCATTTT. Its translation is CASSLQGGFQPQHF.

The gene calls are TRBV5-4 and TRBJ2-5; 13 nucleotides align to TRBD2. CDR1 and CDR2 (germline): SGHNT, YYREEE (reference sequence). J was trimmed by 5 bases and V by 4 bases; bases with no gene match: 14. The CDR3 is made up of 18 amino acids. The chain's CDR3 is CASSKGLAGAPTTETQYF. DNA for the CDR3: TGTGCCAGCAGCAAAGGACTAGCGGGAGCTCCCACTACGGAGACCCAGTACTTC.

This chain links TRBV15 with TRBJ2-1; TRBD2 aligns across 11 bases. The CDR3 has 15 amino acids. With V trimmed by 6 bases and J by 2 bases, 3 bases remained unmatched. CDR1 is LNHNV, CDR2 YYDKDF, per germline (reference sequence). The CDR3 DNA reads as TGTGCCACCAGACTAGCGGGAGCCCCCTACAATGAGCAGTTCTTC. Its translation is CATRLAGAPYNEQFF.

The chain has TRBV11-2 and TRBJ2-1; D may be TRBD1 (5 bases). The CDR3 contains 14 residues. Germline CDR1 and CDR2: SGHAT and FQNNGV. Trimming took off 4 bases at V and 3 bases at J, with 10 bases between the two ends. CDR3 region: CASSSRDFYNEQFF. CDR3 bases: TGTGCCAGCAGCTCCAGGGATTTCTACAATGAGCAGTTCTTC.

This chain joins TRBV5-6 and TRBJ2-5; D is undetermined. From germline, CDR1 is SGHDT and CDR2 YYEEEE. The CDR3 is made up of 13 amino acids. Trimming took off 1 base at V and 5 bases at J, with 9 bases between the two ends. The CDR3 DNA reads TGTGCCAGCAGCTTGCCCGGGTTGGAGACCCAGTACTTC. Translated, it gives CASSLPGLETQYF.

This clone has just one count. This rearrangement joins TRBV6-5 to TRBJ2-1; 10 bases map to TRBD1. CDR1 is MNHEY, CDR2 SVGAGI, per germline. This CDR3 spans 16 amino acids. The J segment lost 6 bases and the V segment lost 2 bases, leaving 7 bases of the junction unmatched. The CDR3 region is CASSYQPGTGVNEQFF. The CDR3 region has the DNA TGTGCCAGCAGTTACCAGCCTGGGACAGGGGTCAATGAGCAGTTCTTC.

In nucleotides, the CDR3 is TGTGCCAGCAGAGAGGGACAGACTAGCACAGATACGCAGTATTTT. It is translated as CASREGQTSTDTQYF. The rearrangement uses TRBV27 and TRBJ2-3; 7 bases map to TRBD1. Trimming removed 6 bases from V and 0 bases from J; junction bases left unmatched: 6. Germline V CDR1 and CDR2: MNHEY, SMNVEV (reference sequence). The CDR3 spans 15 residues.